One and the same sample provided the 29 T cell receptor beta chains below, sequenced in a study of T cell responses to AZD1222 COVID-19 vaccine (dated by TCRdb to 2020 to 2022). What the time point label conveys for this sample: baseline before first vaccination. The library was prepared using the immunoSEQ multiplex PCR assay. TCRdb stores this immuneACCESS table with in-frame sequences only. Part of the clones is absent; in the studies checked, under half of the shortfall reflects unresolved V genes, and no reason is known for the rest. For this sample there are about 69,000 clones; roughly 90% appear just once. Clones ranked in the top ten supply under 3% of the sample. The source was peripheral blood, collected on day 0 of AZD1222 vaccination. All receptors come from an adult in good health.

The J gene is TRBJ1-2, the V gene TRBV30; D is possibly TRBD1 (5 bases). The CDR3 extends over 13 amino acids. Trimming stripped 7 bases from V and 6 bases from J, with 18 bases between. Germline V lookup: CDR1 GTSNPN, CDR2 SVGIG (reference sequence). CDR3 loop: CAFQRGGWDGYTF. CDR3 DNA sequence: TGTGCCTTCCAACGTGGGGGTTGGGATGGCTACACCTTC.

This clone was seen once. The chain recombines TRBV15 with TRBJ1-1; D remains unclear. V shed 6 bases and J shed 2 bases, with 13 bases lying between them. Per germline, CDR1 LNHNV and CDR2 YYDKDF (reference sequence). The CDR3 contains 14 residues. The CDR3, as DNA: TGTGCCACCAGAGCGCCGGAGTACAACACTGAAGCTTTCTTT. This gives the protein CATRAPEYNTEAFF.

CDR3 DNA: TGTGCCAGCAGTTACAACGAGGGTGTGAACACTGAAGCTTTCTTT. It encodes CASSYNEGVNTEAFF. The V and J genes are TRBV6-5 and TRBJ1-1; D not certain. Trimming pared 2 bases from V and 0 bases from J, leaving 10 bases between. This CDR3 region has 15 residues. The germline V gene encodes CDR1 MNHEY and CDR2 SVGAGI.

This sequence joins TRBV2 and TRBJ2-3, with 8 bases aligning to TRBD1. CDR1 is SNHLY and CDR2 is FYNNEI in the germline V gene. The CDR3 extends over 15 amino acids. Losses at the gene ends were 6 bases for V and 2 bases for J; bases not matched to a gene: 7. The CDR3: CASREQGVFTDTQYF. CDR3 sequence (DNA): TGTGCCAGCAGGGAACAGGGGGTCTTCACAGATACGCAGTATTTT.

This clone was observed a few times. This sequence joins TRBV5-5 and TRBJ1-3; D is uncertain. The CDR3 has 14 residues. CDR1 and CDR2 (germline): SGHKS, YYEKEE (reference sequence). Trimming left V 4 bases short and J 0 bases short, with 8 bases between. The CDR3 coding sequence is TGTGCCAGCAGCGAAGTTTACTCTGGAAACACCATATATTTT. Translating it yields CASSEVYSGNTIYF. The full variable domain, its missing parts supplied by reference TRBV5-5 and TRBJ1-3, is DAGVTQSPTHLIKTRGQQVTLRCSPISGHKSVSWYQQVLGQGPQFIFQYYEKEERGRGNFPDRFSARQFPNYSSELNVNALLLGDSALYLCASSEVYSGNTIYFGEGSWLTVV.

The rearrangement links TRBV7-8 to TRBJ2-1; 11 nucleotides line up with TRBD1. Germline assignment: CDR1 SGHVS and CDR2 FQNEAQ. CDR3 length: 15 residues. V was pared by 5 bases and J by 8 bases, with 8 bases of the junction left unmatched. The CDR3 DNA follows: TGTGCCAGCAGCCCCGGAGGACAGGGGGCCGATGAGCAGTTCTTC. It codes for CASSPGGQGADEQFF.

The rearrangement uses TRBV30 and TRBJ1-2; D unresolved. The CDR3 consists of 12 residues. V was clipped by 5 bases and J by 8 bases, with 15 bases between them. Per the germline V gene, CDR1 is GTSNPN and CDR2 is SVGIG (reference sequence). The CDR3 DNA is TGTGCCTGGTCTTGGCGGGCCGAGGGCTACACCTTC. The encoded protein is CAWSWRAEGYTF.

The chain recombines TRBV27 with TRBJ1-6; D not certain. The ends were cut back, 5 bases at V and 11 bases at J, with 13 bases in the middle. Germline V gene data show CDR1 as MNHEY and CDR2 as SMNVEV (reference sequence). The CDR3 is 13 amino acids. Here the CDR3 reads CASSMSSVPPLHF. The CDR3 bases are TGTGCCAGCAGTATGTCATCGGTTCCACCCCTCCACTTT.

The V gene is TRBV11-3, the J gene TRBJ2-2, with D possibly being TRBD2 (6 bases). CDR1 is SGHNT, CDR2 YENEEA, per germline. V dropped 4 bases and J dropped 4 bases, with 10 bases sitting between them. CDR3 size: 14 residues. In nucleotides, the CDR3 is TGTGCCAGCAGCTCCGTGGGAGGCACCGGGGAGCTGTTTTTT. It yields the protein CASSSVGGTGELFF.

The V call is TRBV30, the J call TRBJ1-4; 9 nucleotides agree with TRBD1. The CDR3 runs 14 residues. The V segment lost 1 base and the J segment 6 bases; nucleotides outside the gene matches: 3. Germline CDR1 GTSNPN, CDR2 SVGIG (reference sequence). The CDR3 bases are TGTGCCTGGAGTGCCGGGACAGGGTATGAAAAACTGTTTTTT. Translation gives CAWSAGTGYEKLFF.

The V and J genes are TRBV30 and TRBJ1-1; D not resolved. Trimming removed 2 bases from V and 5 bases from J, with 6 bases in between. CDR1 GTSNPN and CDR2 SVGIG come from the germline V gene (reference sequence). The CDR3 loop spans 11 amino acids. CDR3: CAWSSGTEAFF. CDR3 nucleotides: TGTGCCTGGAGTTCCGGGACTGAAGCTTTCTTT.

The chain joins TRBV10-3 to TRBJ2-7; a weak D match, TRBD1 (6 bases). V lost 1 base to trimming and J lost 5 bases, with 18 bases between them. CDR1 and CDR2 (germline): ENHRY, SYGVKD. There are 16 residues in the CDR3. CDR3 sequence: CAISEFLMGAGDEQYF. CDR3 sequence (DNA): TGTGCCATCAGTGAGTTTCTGATGGGGGCGGGTGACGAGCAGTACTTC.

This rearrangement joins TRBV18 to TRBJ2-6; tentatively, D is TRBD2 (6 bases). Germline V CDR1 and CDR2: KGHSH, LQKENI. V lost 1 base, J lost 3 bases, and 7 bases lay in between. This CDR3 has 15 amino acids. In DNA, the CDR3 is TGTGCCAGCTCACCACGGAGGGATGGGGCCAACGTCCTGACTTTC. Its protein is CASSPRRDGANVLTF.

The chain links TRBV6-5 to TRBJ1-5; D is undetermined. CDR1 and CDR2 (germline): MNHEY, SVGAGI. V lost 7 bases and J lost 0, with 10 bases in between. CDR3 length equals 14 residues. The CDR3 reads CASKTGYSNQPQHF. The DNA for the CDR3 is TGTGCCAGCAAAACGGGGTATAGCAATCAGCCCCAGCATTTT.

The J gene is TRBJ2-1, the V gene TRBV27; tentatively, D is TRBD1 (5 bases). The CDR3 covers 15 residues. Trimming cost V 6 bases and J 0 bases, with 12 bases left between them. The germline CDR1 and CDR2 sequences are MNHEY and SMNVEV (reference sequence). The chain's CDR3 is CASRIGASSYNEQFF. The DNA for the CDR3 is TGTGCCAGCAGGATAGGGGCAAGCTCCTACAATGAGCAGTTCTTC.

The chain recombines TRBV19 with TRBJ1-5; tentatively, D is TRBD1 (6 bases). The CDR3 has 14 amino acids. The ends were cut back, 8 bases at V and 7 bases at J, with 18 bases in the middle. The germline V gene encodes CDR1 LNHDA and CDR2 SQIVND (reference sequence). The DNA for the CDR3 is TGTGCCAGTTCCGAAGGGGGGGTAGGACAGCCCCAGCATTTT. It codes for CASSEGGVGQPQHF.

The V gene is TRBV5-6, the J gene TRBJ1-6, with D unclear. The germline V gene has CDR1 SGHDT and CDR2 YYEEEE. Trimming cost V 0 bases and J 7 bases, with 8 bases left between them. The CDR3 length is 14 residues. The CDR3 DNA reads as TGTGCCAGCAGCTTGGGGTCCTGGAATTCACCCCTCCACTTT. It is translated as CASSLGSWNSPLHF.

This clone was detected only once. This chain connects TRBV7-2 to TRBJ2-3; the D call may be TRBD1 or TRBD2 (5 bases each). Germline lookup yields CDR1 SGHTA and CDR2 FQGNSA. Trimming shortened V by 4 bases and J by 1 base, and 12 bases separated the two germline ends. The CDR3 sequence is 15 residues long. In DNA, the CDR3 is TGTGCCAGCAGCTGGGACCAGAGGGGCACAGATACGCAGTATTTT. It yields the protein CASSWDQRGTDTQYF. The whole variable domain, remainder taken from reference TRBV7-2 and TRBJ2-3, is GAGVSQSPSNKVTEKGKDVELRCDPISGHTALYWYRQSLGQGLEFLIYFQGNSAPDKSGLPSDRFSAERTGGSVSTLTIQRTQQEDSAVYLCASSWDQRGTDTQYFGPGTRLTVL.

This chain links TRBV2 with TRBJ1-4, with a possible D match to TRBD1 (5 bases). The CDR3 has 15 residues. V was clipped by 2 bases and J by 8 bases, with 15 bases between them. CDR1 SNHLY and CDR2 FYNNEI come from the germline V gene. The CDR3 DNA sequence: TGTGCCAGCAGTGAACCCGGACACTCATCCGAAAAACTGTTTTTT. Translating gives CASSEPGHSSEKLFF. Complete variable domain (other parts from reference TRBV2 and TRBJ1-4): EPEVTQTPSHQVTQMGQEVILRCVPISNHLYFYWYRQILGQKVEFLVSFYNNEISEKSEIFDDQFSVERPDGSNFTLKIRSTKLEDSAMYFCASSEPGHSSEKLFFGSGTQLSVL.

This clone has just one count. The chain has TRBV6-5 and TRBJ1-1, with 9 bases aligning to TRBD1. V was pared by 6 bases and J by 7 bases, with 12 bases of the junction left unmatched. This CDR3 contains 15 residues. The germline CDR1 and CDR2 sequences are MNHEY and SVGAGI. CDR3 sequence: CASSRIGQGRNEAFF. CDR3 in DNA: TGTGCCAGCAGCCGGATCGGACAGGGGAGAAATGAAGCTTTCTTT.

V is TRBV7-2 and J is TRBJ2-2; D unclear. The germline gives CDR1 SGHTA, CDR2 FQGNSA. The V and J ends lost 1 base and 2 bases respectively, with 5 bases between them. The CDR3 consists of 14 residues. CDR3 region: CASSLDLNTGELFF. The CDR3 nucleotides are TGTGCCAGCAGCTTAGATCTTAACACCGGGGAGCTGTTTTTT.

The genes are TRBV18 and TRBJ2-5; TRBD1 is a possible D gene (5 bases). Germline values: CDR1 KGHSH, CDR2 LQKENI. The CDR3 loop spans 14 amino acids. V lost 0 bases and J 4 bases, leaving 9 bases between the germline ends. This CDR3 reads CASSPPPGRETQYF. CDR3 sequence (DNA): TGTGCCAGCTCACCACCGCCAGGGCGAGAGACCCAGTACTTC.

V gene TRBV3-1 (or the pseudogene TRBV3-2) combines with J gene TRBJ1-3; D possibly corresponds to TRBD1 (5 bases). CDR3 length equals 17 residues. V gave up 0 bases and J gave up 0 bases, with 12 bases separating them. Germline V gene sequence: CDR1 LGHDT, CDR2 YNNKEL (reference sequence). The CDR3 reads CASSQEGTISSGNTIYF. CDR3 bases: TGTGCCAGCAGCCAAGAAGGGACCATATCCTCTGGAAACACCATATATTTT.

This chain connects TRBV15 to TRBJ1-4, with 10 positions matching TRBD1. The CDR3 contains 14 residues. Germline loops: CDR1 LNHNV, CDR2 YYDKDF (reference sequence). The J segment lost 6 bases and the V segment lost 4 bases, leaving 2 bases of the junction unmatched. CDR3 nucleotides: TGTGCCACCAGCAAGGACAGGGGGGATGAAAAACTGTTTTTT. Translation gives CATSKDRGDEKLFF.

The chain is built from TRBV7-2 and TRBJ2-5; D perhaps matches TRBD1 (6 bases). Trimming removed 1 base at V and 1 base at J, with 13 bases between. CDR3 length equals 16 residues. Germline V gene lookup returns CDR1 SGHTA and CDR2 FQGNSA. For the CDR3, the DNA is TGTGCCAGCAGCTTAGGTGCCAGGGGCTTCCAAGAGACCCAGTACTTC. It is translated as CASSLGARGFQETQYF.

This clone showed up just once. This rearrangement joins TRBV9 to TRBJ1-3; D possibly corresponds to TRBD1 (5 bases). The CDR3 consists of 17 residues. Germline assignment: CDR1 SGDLS and CDR2 YYNGEE. V lost 2 bases and J 0 bases, leaving 15 bases between the germline ends. The CDR3 reads CASSVVDTQTSGNTIYF. The CDR3 DNA sequence: TGTGCCAGCAGCGTGGTGGACACACAAACCTCTGGAAACACCATATATTTT.

V usage is TRBV7-2 and J usage is TRBJ2-3; the D is unclear. Germline assignment: CDR1 SGHTA and CDR2 FQGNSA. The CDR3 runs 12 residues. V was pared by 2 bases and J by 5 bases, with 5 bases between. CDR3 sequence (DNA): TGTGCCAGCAGCTTATTTCTAGATACGCAGTATTTT. Protein sequence: CASSLFLDTQYF.

This chain links TRBV5-4 with TRBJ2-7; 8 nucleotides match TRBD1. The CDR3 has 15 residues. The germline V gene encodes CDR1 SGHNT and CDR2 YYREEE (reference sequence). V trimming: 4 bases; J trimming: 6 bases; junction bases outside the gene matches: 12. The CDR3 DNA reads TGTGCCAGCAGCCCATACTACCAGGGGGCAGGCGAGCAGTACTTC. As protein: CASSPYYQGAGEQYF.

CDR3 sequence: CASSLRDRGDVLTF. Written as DNA, the CDR3 is TGTGCCAGCAGTTTACGGGACAGGGGAGACGTCCTGACTTTC. The gene calls are TRBV27 and TRBJ2-6; 10 bases are shared with TRBD1. The germline CDR1 and CDR2 sequences are MNHEY and SMNVEV (reference sequence). V shed 2 bases and J 11 bases; nucleotides not matched to a gene: 3. The CDR3 loop spans 14 amino acids.